This section outlines one TCR beta chain sequence together with its context. From the 5' RACE reads, TCRdb called clonotypes with MiXCR, one entry per CDR3 protein. Among 400,000 to 500,000 distinct CDR3 sequences listed, around a sixth were seen once. The CDR3 length is 15 residues. The germline gives CDR1 SGHAT, CDR2 FQDESV (reference sequence). Trimming at V came to 2 bases and at J to 5 bases, leaving 5 bases not matched to a gene. This entry is derived from a study of identical twins. The sequenced sample consisted of naive T cells sorted from blood. This TCR derives from a man aged 50-60 years in good health. The rearrangement uses TRBV11-1 and TRBJ2-1; 8 bases align to TRBD1. CDR3 in amino acids: CASSLKTGVNNEQFF. The CDR3 region has the DNA TGTGCCAGCAGCTTAAAGACAGGGGTCAACAATGAGCAGTTCTTC.